This T cell receptor beta chain was identified in a study of T cells after somatic rescue of genetic block. V lost 1 base and J 4 bases, leaving 5 bases between the germline ends. CDR1 is SGHDT and CDR2 is YYEEEE in the germline V gene. The CDR3 loop spans 13 amino acids. TCRdb keeps only in-frame clones here, not all; method: immunoSEQ multiplex PCR. The sample consists of roughly 58,000 clones, roughly 96% of them appearing once. The chain uses TRBV5-6 and TRBJ2-2; D uncertain. Sequenced input: peripheral blood mononuclear cells (PBMCs). The TCR was taken from a child less than two years old. The CDR3 region has the DNA TGTGCCAGCAGCTTGCTGGGCACCGGGGAGCTGTTTTTT. Amino acids: CASSLLGTGELFF. The entire variable domain, with the rest obtained from reference TRBV5-6 and TRBJ2-2, is as follows: DAGVTQSPTHLIKTRGQQVTLRCSPKSGHDTVSWYQQALGQGPQFIFQYYEEEERQRGNFPDRFSGHQFPNYSSELNVNALLLGDSALYLCASSLLGTGELFFGEGSRLTVL.